The 20 T cell receptor beta chains below all came from one sample that was sequenced in a study of T cell responses to AZD1222 COVID-19 vaccine. Libraries were prepared by immunoSEQ multiplex PCR; TCRdb keeps only in-frame clonotypes and omits some of them. The sample includes about 110,000 clones, about 85% of them seen just once. The sample here was peripheral blood, taken 28 days after the second AZD1222 dose. The receptors here all came from an adult who received the AZD1222 COVID-19 vaccine.

This CDR3 reads CASSFQNTEAFF. The CDR3 DNA is TGTGCCAGCAGTTTTCAGAACACTGAAGCTTTCTTT. The chain recombines TRBV12-3 or TRBV12-4 with TRBJ1-1; D remains unclear. The V and J ends lost 3 bases and 1 base respectively, with 3 bases between them. The CDR3 runs to 12 residues.

V usage is TRBV7-3 and J usage is TRBJ2-2; no firm D call. The germline V gene has CDR1 SGHTA and CDR2 FQGTGA. CDR3 length: 13 amino acids. V was pared by 2 bases and J by 3 bases, with 4 bases between. In nucleotides, the CDR3 is TGTGCCAGCAGCTTATGGGACACCGGGGAGCTGTTTTTT. Translation gives CASSLWDTGELFF.

This clone came up many times. The gene calls are TRBV20-1 and TRBJ2-7; tentatively, D is TRBD2 (5 bases). The CDR3 has 14 amino acids. Germline V gene lookup returns CDR1 DFQATT and CDR2 SNEGSKA (reference sequence). V was cut by 3 bases and J by 0 bases, with 12 bases left in between. CDR3 region: CSASSEGISYEQYF. The CDR3 region has the DNA TGCAGTGCTAGTTCCGAGGGAATCTCCTACGAGCAGTACTTC.

J is TRBJ1-1 and V is TRBV27; D not resolved. The germline V and J ends were trimmed by 0 bases and 1 base, with 3 bases remaining between them. The CDR3 is 13 amino acids. Germline CDR1 is MNHEY and CDR2 is SMNVEV (reference sequence). CDR3 nucleotides: TGTGCCAGCAGTTTATCCAGGAACACTGAAGCTTTCTTT. Protein product: CASSLSRNTEAFF.

The V gene is TRBV5-5, the J gene TRBJ2-1; no definite D call. CDR1 is SGHKS, CDR2 YYEKEE, per germline (reference sequence). The CDR3 contains 14 residues. V shed 1 base and J shed 3 bases, with 8 bases lying between them. The CDR3 sequence: CASSLRLDYNEQFF. DNA of the CDR3: TGTGCCAGCAGCTTGAGGCTTGACTACAATGAGCAGTTCTTC.

The chain joins TRBV24-1 to TRBJ2-3; 7 bases fit TRBD2. Looked up from germline, CDR1 is KGHDR and CDR2 is SFDVKD. Trimming took 1 base from V and 1 from J; bases not matched to a gene: 13. The CDR3 covers 19 residues. The CDR3 spells CATSDFHERDGVGTDTQYF. The CDR3 DNA is TGTGCCACCAGTGATTTCCACGAGCGGGATGGGGTAGGCACAGATACGCAGTATTTT.

The chain employs TRBV6-2 or TRBV6-3 and TRBJ2-1; unclear D gene. Trimming took 0 bases from V and 10 from J, leaving 10 bases between them. The CDR3 consists of 13 residues. CDR1 is MNHEY and CDR2 is SVGEGT in the germline V gene. Here the CDR3 reads CASSYSILREQFF. The CDR3 DNA sequence: TGTGCCAGCAGTTACTCGATTTTGCGGGAGCAGTTCTTC.

This chain connects TRBV4-2 to TRBJ2-1, with 7 bases identical to TRBD2. V shed 4 bases, J shed 9 bases, and the junction held 12 bases outside the gene matches. The length of the CDR3 is 15 residues. Per germline, CDR1 LGHNA and CDR2 YNFKEQ. CDR3 residues: CASSPGTMSPPEQFF. As DNA, the CDR3 is TGTGCCAGCAGCCCTGGGACTATGTCCCCCCCTGAGCAGTTCTTC.

This chain links TRBV5-4 with TRBJ2-1; TRBD2 agrees at 10 bases. The CDR3 runs to 17 residues. The germline gives CDR1 SGHNT, CDR2 YYREEE (reference sequence). Germline trimming cut 0 bases from V and 3 bases from J; bases unmatched to any gene: 6. CDR3 nucleotides: TGTGCCAGCAGCTTGGCCTCGTCTAGCGGGAGCTACAATGAGCAGTTCTTC. Translated: CASSLASSSGSYNEQFF.

The gene calls are TRBV30 and TRBJ1-5; D gene ambiguous. The CDR3 is 16 amino acids. Per germline, CDR1 GTSNPN and CDR2 SVGIG (reference sequence). Trimming pared 0 bases from V and 0 bases from J, leaving 12 bases between. The CDR3 nucleotides are TGTGCCTGGAGTGTACGGTCAGGAGTTAGCAATCAGCCCCAGCATTTT. Translating it yields CAWSVRSGVSNQPQHF.

The chain links TRBV5-1 to TRBJ1-1; TRBD1 is a possible D gene (6 bases). Trimming removed 4 bases at V and 0 bases at J, with 13 bases between. The CDR3 contains 15 residues. Germline assignment: CDR1 SGHRS and CDR2 YFSETQ. The CDR3 DNA reads as TGCGCCAGCAGCCCTGGACAGCATTTGAACACTGAAGCTTTCTTT. It encodes CASSPGQHLNTEAFF.

This sequence joins TRBV5-6 and TRBJ2-7, with TRBD1 identical over 7 bases. This CDR3 has 14 amino acids. V trimming: 5 bases; J trimming: 3 bases; junction bases outside the gene matches: 8. Germline CDR1 SGHDT, CDR2 YYEEEE. CDR3 in DNA: TGTGCCAGCAGGGATGGACAGGTCTTCTACGAGCAGTACTTC. This encodes CASRDGQVFYEQYF.

This chain links TRBV4-2 with TRBJ2-1, with 12 bases matching TRBD2. Germline CDR1 and CDR2: LGHNA and YNFKEQ. V shed 4 bases and J 8 bases; nucleotides not matched to a gene: 9. This CDR3 comprises 16 residues. The CDR3 spells CASSRRLAGEAHEQFF. DNA of the CDR3: TGTGCCAGCAGCCGACGACTAGCGGGAGAGGCACATGAGCAGTTCTTC.

This sequence joins TRBV19 and TRBJ1-1; D is ambiguous. The germline V gene encodes CDR1 LNHDA and CDR2 SQIVND (reference sequence). The ends were cut back, 7 bases at V and 0 bases at J, with 21 bases in the middle. This CDR3 contains 17 residues. In DNA form, the CDR3 reads TGTGCCAGTAAGAGTGGCCTCCCTCGCCCGATGAACACTGAAGCTTTCTTT. Translating gives CASKSGLPRPMNTEAFF.

This clone was observed once. The rearrangement joins TRBV5-8 to TRBJ2-7; D possibly corresponds to TRBD2 (5 bases). Germline CDR1 reads SGHTS; CDR2 reads YDEGEE. V lost 0 bases to trimming and J lost 3 bases, with 10 bases between them. This CDR3 is built from 14 residues. CDR3 protein: CASSLAGVLYEQYF. CDR3 DNA sequence: TGTGCCAGCAGCTTGGCCGGGGTGCTCTACGAGCAGTACTTC.

The chain links TRBV5-5 to TRBJ2-4, with TRBD1 matching over 7 bases. The trim removed 4 bases at V and 6 bases at J, leaving 4 bases unmatched. The CDR3 contains 13 residues. CDR1 is SGHKS and CDR2 is YYEKEE in the germline V gene (reference sequence). The CDR3 protein is CASSRGQRNIQYF. DNA of the CDR3: TGTGCCAGCAGCCGGGGACAGAGAAACATTCAGTACTTC.

The chain uses TRBV6-5 and TRBJ1-5; TRBD1 is a possible D gene (5 bases). Germline loops: CDR1 MNHEY, CDR2 SVGAGI. This CDR3 comprises 14 residues. Between the trimmed V and J ends, which lost 5 bases and 0 bases, there was a span of 8 bases. CDR3 sequence: CASSSRDSNQPQHF. The CDR3 DNA sequence: TGTGCCAGCAGTAGCAGGGATAGCAATCAGCCCCAGCATTTT.

The J gene is TRBJ1-3, the V gene TRBV30; D is undetermined. Trimming removed 3 bases at V and 2 bases at J, with 8 bases between. The germline CDR1 and CDR2 sequences are GTSNPN and SVGIG (reference sequence). The CDR3 has 13 amino acids. The CDR3: CAWSGSPGNTIYF. For the CDR3, the DNA is TGTGCCTGGAGCGGGTCCCCTGGAAACACCATATATTTT. The variable domain in full, with the rest retrieved from reference TRBV30 and TRBJ1-3, is SQTIHQWPATLVQPVGSPLSLECTVEGTSNPNLYWYRQAAGRGLQLLFYSVGIGQISSEVPQNLSASRPQDRQFILSSKKLLLSDSGFYLCAWSGSPGNTIYFGEGSWLTVV.

The CDR3 nucleotides are TGTGCCAGCAGTGTGGAGCAGGGGGGGAACAATGAGCAGTTCTTC. Translated, it gives CASSVEQGGNNEQFF. This sequence joins TRBV2 and TRBJ2-1; D tentatively fits TRBD1 or TRBD2 (7 bases each). Trimming took off 4 bases at V and 5 bases at J, with 15 bases between the two ends. Germline CDR1 SNHLY, CDR2 FYNNEI. The CDR3 extends over 15 amino acids.

V gene TRBV5-1 combines with J gene TRBJ1-4; 9 bases map to TRBD1. This CDR3 comprises 15 residues. J lost 8 bases, V lost 0 bases, and 5 bases had no gene match. Per germline, CDR1 SGHRS and CDR2 YFSETQ. CDR3 sequence reads: CASSLGDRVGEKLFF. The DNA for the CDR3 is TGCGCCAGCAGCTTGGGGGACAGGGTGGGCGAAAAACTGTTTTTT.